This T cell receptor beta chain originates from a study of blood T cell repertoires in COVID-19. Measured with immunoSEQ multiplex PCR; TCRdb has only the in-frame clones, and not every one. The data contain 70,000 to 100,000 clones, 70% to 90% of them singletons. The source of this sequence is a woman older than 75 with acute or convalescent COVID-19. Sequencing used peripheral blood.

The CDR3 region has the DNA TGTGCCACCGAACCCGGGACAGAATACAATGAGCAGTTCTTC. Protein sequence: CATEPGTEYNEQFF. The rearrangement joins TRBV28 to TRBJ2-1, with 7 bases matching TRBD1. V lost 10 bases and J lost 4; bases outside the gene matches: 10. This CDR3 region has 14 residues. Germline V gives CDR1 MDHEN, CDR2 SYDVKM.